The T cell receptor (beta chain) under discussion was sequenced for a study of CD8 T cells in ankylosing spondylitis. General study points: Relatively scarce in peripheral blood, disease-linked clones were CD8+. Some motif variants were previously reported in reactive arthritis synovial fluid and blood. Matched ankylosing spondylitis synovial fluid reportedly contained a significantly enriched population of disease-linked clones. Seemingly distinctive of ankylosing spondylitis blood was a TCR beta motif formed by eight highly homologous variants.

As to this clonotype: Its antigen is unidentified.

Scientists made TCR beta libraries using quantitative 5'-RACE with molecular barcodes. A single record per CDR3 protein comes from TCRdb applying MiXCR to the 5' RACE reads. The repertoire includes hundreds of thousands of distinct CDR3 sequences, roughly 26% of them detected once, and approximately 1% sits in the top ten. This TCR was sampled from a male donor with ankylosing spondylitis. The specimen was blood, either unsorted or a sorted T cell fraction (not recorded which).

The CDR3 nucleotides are TGCGCCAGCAGTCGGACAGCATTCGGGGAGCTGTTTTTT. Residues: CASSRTAFGELFF. J is TRBJ2-2 and V is TRBV10-1; D possibly corresponds to TRBD1 (6 bases). Looked up from germline, CDR1 is WNHNN and CDR2 is SYGVQD (reference sequence). The CDR3 extends over 13 amino acids. The V end was cut by 5 bases, the J end by 7 bases, with 11 bases between.